This T cell receptor (beta chain) was sequenced in a study of blood T cell repertoires in COVID-19. On the study more broadly: COVID-19 samples from acute and convalescent phases originated in the United States, Italy and Spain.

Participant-given clinical history determined each cohort assignment. This table comes from immunoSEQ multiplex PCR, and its TCRdb copy is limited to in-frame clones, with some not included. The table lists 310,000 or so clones, 89% of them singletons, with 8% to 10% in the top ten. The sequence was obtained from a woman aged 40 to 49 who had recovered from COVID-19. What was sequenced was PBMCs or T cells enriched from blood (not recorded which).

The CDR3 region has the DNA TGTGCCAGCAGCCCCTCCGGGGACAGAGCTCATAACTATGGCTACACCTTC. Translated: CASSPSGDRAHNYGYTF. J is TRBJ1-2 and V is TRBV7-2; 7 nucleotides line up with TRBD1. CDR3 length: 17 residues. Unmatched junction bases numbered 13, after V lost 5 bases and J lost 1 base. Germline V gene sequence: CDR1 SGHTA, CDR2 FQGNSA.